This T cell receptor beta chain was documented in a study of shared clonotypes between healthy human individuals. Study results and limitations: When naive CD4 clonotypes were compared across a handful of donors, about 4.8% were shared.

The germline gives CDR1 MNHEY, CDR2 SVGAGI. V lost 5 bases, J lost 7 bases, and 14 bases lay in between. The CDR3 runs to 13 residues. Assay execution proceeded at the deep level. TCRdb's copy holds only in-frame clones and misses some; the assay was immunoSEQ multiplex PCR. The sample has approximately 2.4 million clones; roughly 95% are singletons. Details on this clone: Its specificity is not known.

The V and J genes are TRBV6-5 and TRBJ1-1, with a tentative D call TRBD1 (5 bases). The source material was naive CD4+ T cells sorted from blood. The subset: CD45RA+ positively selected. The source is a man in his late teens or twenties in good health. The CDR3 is CASSHRNQGEAFF. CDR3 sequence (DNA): TGTGCCAGCAGTCACCGTAACCAGGGTGAAGCTTTCTTT.